The entry below gives a single TCR beta chain sequence along with its context. Its specificity is not known. The data were taken from a study of cytomegalovirus exposure and HLA in healthy donors. Study-wide results and limits: Data from an earlier analysis indicated that most TCR beta V segments were productive either about 87% or about 30% of the time. As confirmed in vitro, three CMV-associated chains were specific for CMV antigens.

PCR was performed using 60 Vbeta and 13 Jbeta primers. The data were produced by immunoSEQ multiplex PCR, yet TCRdb's version contains in-frame clones alone and is incomplete. The data hold some 200,000 clones, with around 76% observed a single time. This TCR came from a man aged 18-30 years in good health and CMV-seronegative. Sequenced: PBMCs.

CDR3 in DNA: TGTGCCAGCAGCATACAGGGATACCTCTCCTACGAGCAGTACTTC. This codes for CASSIQGYLSYEQYF. This rearrangement joins TRBV6-1 to TRBJ2-7, with D possibly being TRBD1 (6 bases). V was trimmed by 6 bases and J by 0 bases, leaving 15 bases between them. Per the germline V gene, CDR1 is MNHNS and CDR2 is SASEGT. CDR3 length: 15 amino acids.